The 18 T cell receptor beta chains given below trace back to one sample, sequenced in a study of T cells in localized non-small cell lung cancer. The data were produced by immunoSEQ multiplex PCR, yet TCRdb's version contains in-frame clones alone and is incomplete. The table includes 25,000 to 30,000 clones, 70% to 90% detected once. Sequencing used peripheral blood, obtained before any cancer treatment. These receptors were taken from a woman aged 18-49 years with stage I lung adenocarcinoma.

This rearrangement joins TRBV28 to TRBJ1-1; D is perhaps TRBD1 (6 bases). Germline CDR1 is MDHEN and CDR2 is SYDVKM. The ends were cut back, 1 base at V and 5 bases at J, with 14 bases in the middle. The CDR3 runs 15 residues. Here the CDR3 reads CASSLSSGGRTEAFF. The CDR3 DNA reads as TGTGCCAGCAGTTTATCATCGGGGGGGCGGACTGAAGCTTTCTTT.

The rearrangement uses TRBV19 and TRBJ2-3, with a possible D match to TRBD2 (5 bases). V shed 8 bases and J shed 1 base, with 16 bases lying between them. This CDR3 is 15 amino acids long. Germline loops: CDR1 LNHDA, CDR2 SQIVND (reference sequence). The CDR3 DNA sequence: TGTGCCAGTTCTACTAGTTCATACCGCACAGATACGCAGTATTTT. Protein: CASSTSSYRTDTQYF. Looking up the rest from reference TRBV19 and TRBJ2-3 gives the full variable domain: DGGITQSPKYLFRKEGQNVTLSCEQNLNHDAMYWYRQDPGQGLRLIYYSQIVNDFQKGDIAEGYSVSREKKESFPLTVTSAQKNPTAFYLCASSTSSYRTDTQYFGPGTRLTVL.

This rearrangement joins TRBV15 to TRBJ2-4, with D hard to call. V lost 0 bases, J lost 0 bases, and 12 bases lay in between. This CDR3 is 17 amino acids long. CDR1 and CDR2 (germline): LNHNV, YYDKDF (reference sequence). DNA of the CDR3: TGTGCCACCAGCAGAGATCAGTACGAGGTAGCCAAAAACATTCAGTACTTC. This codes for CATSRDQYEVAKNIQYF.

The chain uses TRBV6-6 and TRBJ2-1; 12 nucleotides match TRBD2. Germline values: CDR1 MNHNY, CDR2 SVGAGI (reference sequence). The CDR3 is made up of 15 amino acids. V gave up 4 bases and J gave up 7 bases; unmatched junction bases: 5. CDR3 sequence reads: CASSLGLAGKNEQFF. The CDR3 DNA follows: TGTGCCAGCAGTTTAGGACTAGCGGGGAAAAATGAGCAGTTCTTC.

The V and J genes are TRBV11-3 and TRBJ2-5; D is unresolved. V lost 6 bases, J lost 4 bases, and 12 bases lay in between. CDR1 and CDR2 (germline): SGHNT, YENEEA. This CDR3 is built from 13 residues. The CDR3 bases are TGTGCCAGCAGGTCGAACACGGGAGAGACCCAGTACTTC. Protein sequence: CASRSNTGETQYF. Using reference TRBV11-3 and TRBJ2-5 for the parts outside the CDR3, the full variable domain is EAGVVQSPRYKIIEKKQPVAFWCNPISGHNTLYWYLQNLGQGPELLIRYENEEAVDDSQLPKDRFSAERLKGVDSTLKIQPAELGDSAVYLCASRSNTGETQYFGPGTRLLVL.

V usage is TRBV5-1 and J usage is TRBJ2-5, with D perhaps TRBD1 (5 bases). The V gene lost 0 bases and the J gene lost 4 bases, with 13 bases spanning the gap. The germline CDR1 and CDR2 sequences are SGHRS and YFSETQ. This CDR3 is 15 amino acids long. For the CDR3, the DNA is TGCGCCAGCAGCTTGGAGGCAGGGATAGGAGAGACCCAGTACTTC. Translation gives CASSLEAGIGETQYF.

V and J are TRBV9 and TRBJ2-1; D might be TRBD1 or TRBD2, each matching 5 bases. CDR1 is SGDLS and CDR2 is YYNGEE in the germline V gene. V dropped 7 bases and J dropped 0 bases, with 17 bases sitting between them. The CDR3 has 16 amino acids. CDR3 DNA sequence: TGTGCCAGCGGAGCAGGGAGTCTTGGCTCCTACAATGAGCAGTTCTTC. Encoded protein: CASGAGSLGSYNEQFF.

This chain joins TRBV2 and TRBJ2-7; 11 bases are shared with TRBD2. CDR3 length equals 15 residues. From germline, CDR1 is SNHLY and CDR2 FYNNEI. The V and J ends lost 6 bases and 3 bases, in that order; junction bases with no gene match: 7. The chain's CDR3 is CASRNSGREDYEQYF. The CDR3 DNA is TGTGCCAGCAGGAATAGCGGGAGGGAAGACTACGAGCAGTACTTC.

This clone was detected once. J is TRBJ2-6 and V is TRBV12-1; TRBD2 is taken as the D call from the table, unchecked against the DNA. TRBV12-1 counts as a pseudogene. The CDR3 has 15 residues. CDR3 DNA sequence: TGTGCCAGCAGACACCGCGGATCTGGGGCCAACGTCCTGACTTTC. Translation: CASRHRGSGANVLTF.

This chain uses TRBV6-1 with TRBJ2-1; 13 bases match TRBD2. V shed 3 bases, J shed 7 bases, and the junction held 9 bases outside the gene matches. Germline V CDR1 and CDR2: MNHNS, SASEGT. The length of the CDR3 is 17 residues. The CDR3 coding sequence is TGTGCCAGCAGTGACCTAGGACTAGCGGGAGTCGGGAATGAGCAGTTCTTC. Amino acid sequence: CASSDLGLAGVGNEQFF.

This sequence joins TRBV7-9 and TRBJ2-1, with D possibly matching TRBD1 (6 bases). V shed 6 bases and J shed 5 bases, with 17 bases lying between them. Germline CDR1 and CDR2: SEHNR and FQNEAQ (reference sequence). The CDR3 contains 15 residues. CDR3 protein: CASSRLRGANNEQFF. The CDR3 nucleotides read TGTGCCAGCAGTCGACTCAGGGGCGCCAACAATGAGCAGTTCTTC.

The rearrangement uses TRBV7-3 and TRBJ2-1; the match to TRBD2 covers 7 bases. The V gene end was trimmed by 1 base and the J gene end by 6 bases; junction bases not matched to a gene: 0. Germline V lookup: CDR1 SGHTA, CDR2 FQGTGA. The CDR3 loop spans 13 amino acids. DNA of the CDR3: TGTGCCAGCAGCTTAAGGGGGGGCAATGAGCAGTTCTTC. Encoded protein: CASSLRGGNEQFF.

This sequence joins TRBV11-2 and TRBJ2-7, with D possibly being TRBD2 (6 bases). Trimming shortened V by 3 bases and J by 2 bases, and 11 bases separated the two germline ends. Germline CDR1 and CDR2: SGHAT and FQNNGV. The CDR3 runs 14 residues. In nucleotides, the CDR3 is TGTGCCAGCAGCTTTGGCGGGACCCCCTACGAGCAGTACTTC. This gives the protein CASSFGGTPYEQYF.

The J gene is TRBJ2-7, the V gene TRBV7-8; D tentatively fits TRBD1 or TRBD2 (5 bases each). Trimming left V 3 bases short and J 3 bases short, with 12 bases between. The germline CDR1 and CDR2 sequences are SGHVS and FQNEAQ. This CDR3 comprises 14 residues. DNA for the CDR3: TGTGCCAGCAGCTTCGAAGAGGGACGCTACGAGCAGTACTTC. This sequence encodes CASSFEEGRYEQYF.

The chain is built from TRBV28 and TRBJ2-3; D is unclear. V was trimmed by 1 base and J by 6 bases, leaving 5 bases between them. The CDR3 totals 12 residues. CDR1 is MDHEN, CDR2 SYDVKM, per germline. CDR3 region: CASSLYRDTQYF. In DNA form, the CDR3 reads TGTGCCAGCAGTTTATATAGGGATACGCAGTATTTT.

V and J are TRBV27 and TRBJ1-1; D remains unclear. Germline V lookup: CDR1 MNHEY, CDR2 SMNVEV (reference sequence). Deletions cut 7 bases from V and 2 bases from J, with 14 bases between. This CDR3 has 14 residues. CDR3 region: CASTSGYQNTEAFF. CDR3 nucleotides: TGTGCCAGCACCTCCGGGTACCAAAACACTGAAGCTTTCTTT.

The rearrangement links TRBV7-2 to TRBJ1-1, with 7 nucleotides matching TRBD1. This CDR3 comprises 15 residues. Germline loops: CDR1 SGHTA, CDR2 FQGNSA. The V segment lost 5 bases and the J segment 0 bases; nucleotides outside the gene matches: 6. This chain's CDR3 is CASSPRTGLNTEAFF. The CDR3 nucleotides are TGTGCCAGCAGCCCTCGGACAGGCTTGAACACTGAAGCTTTCTTT.

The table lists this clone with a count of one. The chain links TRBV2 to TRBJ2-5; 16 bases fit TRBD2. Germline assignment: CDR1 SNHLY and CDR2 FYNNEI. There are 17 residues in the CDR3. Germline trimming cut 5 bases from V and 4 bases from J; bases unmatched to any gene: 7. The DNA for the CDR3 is TGTGCCAGCAGTTCGGGACTAGCGGGAGGGCTTCCAGAGACCCAGTACTTC. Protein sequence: CASSSGLAGGLPETQYF.